These T cell receptor beta chains were read from a single sample in a study of T-cell memory formation after mild COVID-19. TCRdb used MiXCR to reprocess the 5' RACE reads, holding one entry per CDR3 protein. This sample has 210,000 or so distinct CDR3 sequences; over 9.5% occur once, and the top ten carry just over 3%. Material for sequencing was PBMCs or a T cell subset sorted from them (not recorded which). The receptors shown here come from a man aged 18 to 30 who had mild COVID-19 (a few samples of this study predate the infection). Cell type and time point are not known. Both conserved end residues are part of each CDR3. D genes are given only for firm matches. Only part of the rows carry a size: once, few, many, or a class if the clone is expanded.

J: TRBJ2-1; D: NA; V: TRBV7-8; size: few; DNA: TGTGCCAGCAGCGTAGAGGTAAGCTCCTACAATGAGCAGTTCTTC; CDR3: CASSVEVSSYNEQFF
J: TRBJ1-5; D: NA; V: TRBV7-2; size: NA; DNA: TGTGCCAGCAGCCCGTTGGGGGCACCGTTCAATCAGCCCCAGCATTTT; CDR3: CASSPLGAPFNQPQHF
J: TRBJ2-3; D: TRBD2; V: TRBV6-2/TRBV6-3; size: many; DNA: TGTGCCAGCAGTTATAAGCGGGGGAATCCGTGGTATTTT; CDR3: CASSYKRGNPWYF
J: TRBJ2-5; D: TRBD1; V: TRBV10-3; size: NA; DNA: TGTGCCATCAGTGAACTTCCGGGACAGGGGAGGGAGACCCAGTACTTC; CDR3: CAISELPGQGRETQYF
J: TRBJ2-7; D: TRBD2; V: TRBV7-2; size: NA; DNA: TGTGCCAGCAGCTTGGTAGCGGGGGATACCTACGAGCAGTACTTC; CDR3: CASSLVAGDTYEQYF
J: TRBJ1-1; D: NA; V: TRBV20-1; size: NA; DNA: TGCAGTGCTAGCCGGAATCGACAGCTAAGGAACACTGAAGCTTTCTTT; CDR3: CSASRNRQLRNTEAFF
J: TRBJ1-2; D: NA; V: TRBV6-2/TRBV6-3; size: NA; DNA: TGTGCCAGCAGTTACGGAAAGTTAGAAGGACCTAACTATGGCTACACCTTC; CDR3: CASSYGKLEGPNYGYTF
J: TRBJ1-2; D: TRBD1; V: TRBV12-3/TRBV12-4; size: NA; DNA: TGTGCCAGCAGTTCTGGACAGGGAGCGGCGCATGGCTACACCTTC; CDR3: CASSSGQGAAHGYTF
J: TRBJ2-1; D: TRBD2; V: TRBV7-9; size: few; DNA: TGTGCCAGCAGCTCCGGGACTAGCGGTGATGAGCAGTTCTTC; CDR3: CASSSGTSGDEQFF
J: TRBJ2-3; D: NA; V: TRBV27; size: NA; DNA: TGTGCCAGCAGTTCCGCCTTAAACACAGATACGCAGTATTTT; CDR3: CASSSALNTDTQYF
J: TRBJ2-5; D: NA; V: TRBV30; size: NA; DNA: TGTGCCTGGAGTGTACAGGCGCAGACCCAGTACTTC; CDR3: CAWSVQAQTQYF
J: TRBJ1-1; D: NA; V: TRBV4-2; size: few; DNA: TGTGCCAGCAGGTCCACTTGGGGTAAGAACACTGAAGCTTTCTTT; CDR3: CASRSTWGKNTEAFF
J: TRBJ2-7; D: NA; V: TRBV6-5; size: NA; DNA: TGTGCCAGCAGTTACGGGGGACCGGACTACGAGCAGTACTTC; CDR3: CASSYGGPDYEQYF
J: TRBJ2-3; D: TRBD2; V: TRBV7-8; size: few; DNA: TGTGCCAGCAGCCCGCAAAGGACTAGCGGGGGCCCCGCCGGAATCACAGATACGCAGTATTTT; CDR3: CASSPQRTSGGPAGITDTQYF
J: TRBJ2-4; D: TRBD1; V: TRBV27; size: many; DNA: TGTGCCAGCAGTTTAGATGCCACAGGGGCGGCCAAAAACATTCAGTACTTC; CDR3: CASSLDATGAAKNIQYF
J: TRBJ2-7; D: NA; V: TRBV6-5; size: few; DNA: TGTGCCAGCAGTTACTCGATTCTAGAGTCCTACGAGCAGTACTTC; CDR3: CASSYSILESYEQYF
J: TRBJ2-1; D: TRBD2; V: TRBV7-9; size: many; DNA: TGTGCCAGCAGAAGAGCGGGGGGGGAGTCCTACAATGAGCAGTTCTTC; CDR3: CASRRAGGESYNEQFF
J: TRBJ2-1; D: TRBD2; V: TRBV6-2/TRBV6-3; size: many; DNA: TGTGCCAGCAGTTACCGGGGGGATGAGCAGTTCTTC; CDR3: CASSYRGDEQFF
J: TRBJ2-3; D: TRBD1; V: TRBV7-6; size: few; DNA: TGTGCCAGCAGGTCGCAGGGGGCGCAAGGCACAGATACGCAGTATTTT; CDR3: CASRSQGAQGTDTQYF
J: TRBJ1-1; D: NA; V: TRBV19; size: few; DNA: TGTGCCAGTAGTGGTAGAAGCGGCAGGATGACTGAAGCTTTCTTT; CDR3: CASSGRSGRMTEAFF
J: TRBJ1-1; D: NA; V: TRBV2; size: NA; DNA: TGTGCCAGCAGTGACCAACAAAACACTGAAGCTTTCTTT; CDR3: CASSDQQNTEAFF
J: TRBJ2-4; D: TRBD2; V: TRBV6-2/TRBV6-3; size: NA; DNA: TGTGCCAGCAGTACCCTGGCGGGGGGGCTGAACATTCAGTACTTC; CDR3: CASSTLAGGLNIQYF
J: TRBJ2-5; D: NA; V: TRBV18; size: NA; DNA: TGTGCCAGCTCACCCAACTCGGGGATTGAGACCCAGTACTTC; CDR3: CASSPNSGIETQYF